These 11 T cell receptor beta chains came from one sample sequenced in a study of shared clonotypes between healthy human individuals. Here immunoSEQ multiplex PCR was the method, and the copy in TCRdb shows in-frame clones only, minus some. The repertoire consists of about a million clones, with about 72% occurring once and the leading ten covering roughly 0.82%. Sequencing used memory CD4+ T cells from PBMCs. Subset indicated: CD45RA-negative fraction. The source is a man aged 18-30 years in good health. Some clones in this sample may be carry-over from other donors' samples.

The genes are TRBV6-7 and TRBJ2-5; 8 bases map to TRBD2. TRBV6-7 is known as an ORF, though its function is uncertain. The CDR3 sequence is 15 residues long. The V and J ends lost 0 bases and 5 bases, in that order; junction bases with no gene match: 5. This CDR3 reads CASSYSRLARETQYF. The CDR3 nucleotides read TGTGCCAGCAGTTACTCACGACTAGCGCGGGAGACCCAGTACTTC.

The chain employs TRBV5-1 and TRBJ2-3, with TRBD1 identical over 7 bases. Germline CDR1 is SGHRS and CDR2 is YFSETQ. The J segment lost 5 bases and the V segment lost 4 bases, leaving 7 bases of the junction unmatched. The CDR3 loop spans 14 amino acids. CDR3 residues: CASSPRQGRDTQYF. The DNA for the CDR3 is TGCGCCAGCAGCCCACGACAGGGCAGAGATACGCAGTATTTT.

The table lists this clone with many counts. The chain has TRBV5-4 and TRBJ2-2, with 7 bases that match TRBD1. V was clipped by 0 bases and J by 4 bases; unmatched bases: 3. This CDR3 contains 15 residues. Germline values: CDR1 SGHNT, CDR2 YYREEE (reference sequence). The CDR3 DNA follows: TGTGCCAGCAGCTTGGGACAGGGCCTCACCGGGGAGCTGTTTTTT. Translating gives CASSLGQGLTGELFF. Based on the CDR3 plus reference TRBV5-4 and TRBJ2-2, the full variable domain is ETGVTQSPTHLIKTRGQQVTLRCSSQSGHNTVSWYQQALGQGPQFIFQYYREEENGRGNFPPRFSGLQFPNYSSELNVNALELDDSALYLCASSLGQGLTGELFFGEGSRLTVL.

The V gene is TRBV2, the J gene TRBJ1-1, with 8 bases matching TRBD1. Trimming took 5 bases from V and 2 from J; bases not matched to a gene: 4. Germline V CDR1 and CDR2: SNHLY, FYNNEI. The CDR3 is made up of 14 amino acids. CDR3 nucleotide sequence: TGTGCCAGCAGTTATGACAGGGGCAACACTGAAGCTTTCTTT. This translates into CASSYDRGNTEAFF.

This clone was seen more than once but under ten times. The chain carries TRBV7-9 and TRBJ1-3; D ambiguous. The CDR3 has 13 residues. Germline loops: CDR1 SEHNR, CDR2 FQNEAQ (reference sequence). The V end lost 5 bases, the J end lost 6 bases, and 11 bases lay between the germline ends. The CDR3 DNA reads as TGTGCCAGCAGCCTACAGCCCGAAAACACCATATATTTT. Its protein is CASSLQPENTIYF.

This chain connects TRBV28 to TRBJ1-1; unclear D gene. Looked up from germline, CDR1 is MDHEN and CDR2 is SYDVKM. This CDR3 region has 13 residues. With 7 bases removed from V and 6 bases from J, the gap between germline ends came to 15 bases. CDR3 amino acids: CASTPFWVAEAFF. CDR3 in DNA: TGTGCCAGCACCCCTTTCTGGGTGGCTGAAGCTTTCTTT. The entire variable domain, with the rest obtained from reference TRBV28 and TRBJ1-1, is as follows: DVKVTQSSRYLVKRTGEKVFLECVQDMDHENMFWYRQDPGLGLRLIYFSYDVKMKEKGDIPEGYSVSREKKERFSLILESASTNQTSMYLCASTPFWVAEAFFGQGTRLTVV.

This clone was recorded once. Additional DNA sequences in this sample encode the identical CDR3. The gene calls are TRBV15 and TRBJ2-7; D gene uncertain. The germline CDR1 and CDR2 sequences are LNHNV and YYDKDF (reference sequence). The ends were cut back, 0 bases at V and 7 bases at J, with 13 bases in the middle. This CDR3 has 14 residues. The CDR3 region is CATSRDGGGGEQYF. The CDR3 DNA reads TGTGCCACCAGCAGAGACGGCGGCGGTGGGGAGCAGTACTTC.

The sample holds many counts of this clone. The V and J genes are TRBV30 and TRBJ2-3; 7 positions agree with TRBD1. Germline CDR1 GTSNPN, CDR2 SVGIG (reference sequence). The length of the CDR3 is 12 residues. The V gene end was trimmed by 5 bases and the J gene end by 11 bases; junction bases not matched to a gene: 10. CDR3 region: CAWGVGGREQYF. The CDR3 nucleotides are TGTGCCTGGGGGGTAGGGGGCCGTGAGCAGTATTTT.

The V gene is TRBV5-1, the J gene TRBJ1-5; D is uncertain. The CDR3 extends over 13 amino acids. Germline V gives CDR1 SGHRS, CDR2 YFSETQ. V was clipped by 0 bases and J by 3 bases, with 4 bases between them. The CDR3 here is CASSLGANQPQHF. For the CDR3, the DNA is TGCGCCAGCAGCTTGGGGGCCAATCAGCCCCAGCATTTT.

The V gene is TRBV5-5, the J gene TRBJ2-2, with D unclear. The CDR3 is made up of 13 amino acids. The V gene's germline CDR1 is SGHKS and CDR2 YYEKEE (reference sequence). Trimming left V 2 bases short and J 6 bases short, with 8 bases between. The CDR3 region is CASSLRLAGELFF. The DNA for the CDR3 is TGTGCCAGCAGCTTACGGCTGGCCGGGGAGCTGTTTTTT.

CDR3 DNA: TGTGCCAGCACCGCGTCGGGCGGGGTGACCCAGTACTTC. It translates to CASTASGGVTQYF. The J gene is TRBJ2-5, the V gene TRBV6-5, with D perhaps TRBD2 (6 bases). Trimming took 7 bases from V and 7 from J, leaving 16 bases between them. This CDR3 has 13 residues. Germline values: CDR1 MNHEY, CDR2 SVGAGI.